The subject of this entry is one T cell receptor beta chain. Sequencing was performed with immunoSEQ multiplex PCR; in TCRdb, only in-frame clones are kept and a portion is missing. The sample lists 200,000 to 250,000 clones; about four fifths were seen once. With 8 bases clipped from V and 8 bases from J, the junction kept 5 bases outside the gene matches. The CDR3 covers 12 residues. Germline V CDR1 and CDR2: MDHEN, SYDVKM. The source of the sample is a study of blood T cell repertoires in COVID-19. On the study more broadly: Sites in the United States, Italy and Spain provided acute and convalescent COVID-19 samples. The cDNA or gDNA used as material had been derived from T cells, B-cell-depleted T cells, or PBMCs.

This chain links TRBV28 with TRBJ1-2; 10 nucleotides line up with TRBD1. Sequenced material: peripheral blood. The receptor was isolated from a man in his forties or fifties with active or convalescent COVID-19. The DNA of the CDR3 is TGTGCCAGCTGGGACAGGGGAAACGGCTACACCTTC. Amino acid sequence: CASWDRGNGYTF.